This record covers a single TCR beta chain. Its target is not known. Per germline, CDR1 LNHDA and CDR2 SQIVND (reference sequence). CDR3 length equals 12 residues. The J segment lost 10 bases and the V segment lost 5 bases, leaving 6 bases of the junction unmatched. PCR was performed using 60 Vbeta and 13 Jbeta primers. The protocol was immunoSEQ multiplex PCR, while the TCRdb copy is restricted to in-frame clones and leaves out a portion. The data contain approximately 150,000 clones, 82% of them singletons. The record originates from a study of cytomegalovirus exposure and HLA in healthy donors. The study's findings and limits: A later analysis reportedly identified an Asian-associated ancestry cluster as carrying fewer N-insertions than the roughly 720-donor mean.

The clonotype was recovered from a man aged 25 to 40 in good health and CMV-seropositive. The V and J genes are TRBV19 and TRBJ1-1; 8 positions agree with TRBD1. Specimen: PBMCs. CDR3 coding DNA: TGTGCCAGTAGTTCGACAGGGGCTACAGCTTTCTTT. This encodes CASSSTGATAFF.